The 15 T cell receptor beta chains given below trace back to one sample, sequenced in a study of blood T cell repertoires in COVID-19. Sequencing used immunoSEQ multiplex PCR; TCRdb keeps in-frame clones, though not all of them. In the table there are more than 75,000 clones, around 90% of which are singletons. Sequenced sample: peripheral blood. All receptors derive from a woman aged 80 or older with acute or convalescent COVID-19.

The chain combines TRBV9 with TRBJ2-5; TRBD2 matches 11 bases. Germline V CDR1 and CDR2: SGDLS, YYNGEE. There are 14 residues in the CDR3. Unmatched junction bases numbered 6, after V lost 6 bases and J lost 5 bases. The CDR3 sequence: CASTPSGGRETQYF. The CDR3 region has the DNA TGTGCCAGCACGCCTAGCGGGGGGAGGGAGACCCAGTACTTC.

In nucleotides, the CDR3 is TGTGCCAGCAGCTTATACCCTTCGGCGGGTGGAAACACAGATACGCAGTATTTT. Protein product: CASSLYPSAGGNTDTQYF. The chain uses TRBV11-2 and TRBJ2-3; D is possibly TRBD2 (5 bases). Germline V gene sequence: CDR1 SGHAT, CDR2 FQNNGV. Trimming left V 2 bases short and J 2 bases short, with 20 bases between. CDR3 length: 18 residues.

The chain carries TRBV2 and TRBJ1-1, with a weak D call TRBD1 (5 bases). CDR1 and CDR2 from the germline V gene are SNHLY and FYNNEI. The CDR3 runs to 15 residues. Trimming removed 1 base from V and 6 bases from J, with 15 bases in between. Here the CDR3 DNA reads TGTGCCAGCAGTGAAGTGCAGGGATCTTGCTCTGAAGCTTTCTTT. Translation: CASSEVQGSCSEAFF.

The chain couples TRBV6-6 to TRBJ2-1; no firm D call. The CDR3 is made up of 14 amino acids. Trimming took off 4 bases at V and 3 bases at J, with 10 bases between the two ends. Germline CDR1 MNHNY, CDR2 SVGAGI (reference sequence). The CDR3 bases are TGTGCCAGCAGTTCGTACAATGTCTACAATGAGCAGTTCTTC. Translation: CASSSYNVYNEQFF.

This clone was seen only once. V and J are TRBV12-5 and TRBJ2-1; 12 nucleotides match TRBD2. Germline V gene sequence: CDR1 LGHNT, CDR2 FRNRAP. Trimming at V came to 5 bases and at J to 6 bases, leaving 5 bases not matched to a gene. The CDR3 spans 15 residues. DNA of the CDR3: TGTGCTAGTGGTCCCTCGGGACTAGCGGGCAATGAGCAGTTCTTC. Protein product: CASGPSGLAGNEQFF. Complete variable domain (other parts from reference TRBV12-5 and TRBJ2-1): DARVTQTPRHKVTEMGQEVTMRCQPILGHNTVFWYRQTMMQGLELLAYFRNRAPLDDSGMPKDRFSAEMPDATLATLKIQPSEPRDSAVYFCASGPSGLAGNEQFFGPGTRLTVL.

A single count supports this clone. The rearrangement uses TRBV15 and TRBJ2-7, with 8 bases identical to TRBD2. Per germline, CDR1 LNHNV and CDR2 YYDKDF (reference sequence). The CDR3 loop spans 16 amino acids. The trim removed 3 bases at V and 1 base at J, leaving 8 bases unmatched. The CDR3 DNA reads TGTGCCACCAGCAGGTCCGGGACTAGAGGTTCCTACGAGCAGTACTTC. Its translation: CATSRSGTRGSYEQYF.

The genes are TRBV18 and TRBJ2-2; 11 bases line up with TRBD1. The CDR3 extends over 17 amino acids. V shed 3 bases and J 4 bases; nucleotides not matched to a gene: 7. CDR1 is KGHSH and CDR2 is LQKENI in the germline V gene. Written as DNA, the CDR3 is TGTGCCAGCTCACCCCATCACGGGACAGGGGGCACCGGGGAGCTGTTTTTT. It is translated as CASSPHHGTGGTGELFF.

The chain links TRBV19 to TRBJ1-3, with D possibly being TRBD1 (5 bases). Germline lookup yields CDR1 LNHDA and CDR2 SQIVND (reference sequence). There are 16 residues in the CDR3. The V and J ends lost 4 bases and 4 bases respectively, with 17 bases between them. CDR3 in DNA: TGTGCCAGTAGTAGATGGGACTACACGGGAGGAAACACCATATATTTT. The encoded protein is CASSRWDYTGGNTIYF.

The V and J genes are TRBV30 and TRBJ2-7; D not certain. V lost 0 bases to trimming and J lost 0 bases, with 12 bases between them. Germline values: CDR1 GTSNPN, CDR2 SVGIG (reference sequence). The CDR3 contains 15 residues. CDR3 sequence reads: CAWSVRGPSSYEQYF. The CDR3 DNA follows: TGTGCCTGGAGTGTGAGAGGCCCGAGCTCCTACGAGCAGTACTTC.

The V gene is TRBV7-3, the J gene TRBJ2-1; unclear D gene. The ends were cut back, 3 bases at V and 0 bases at J, with 3 bases in the middle. Germline V gene sequence: CDR1 SGHTA, CDR2 FQGTGA. This CDR3 has 13 amino acids. DNA for the CDR3: TGTGCCAGCAGCTTGAGCTCCTACAATGAGCAGTTCTTC. Protein sequence: CASSLSSYNEQFF.

The V call is TRBV2, the J call TRBJ1-5; 8 positions agree with TRBD1. CDR1 SNHLY and CDR2 FYNNEI come from the germline V gene. The V segment lost 6 bases and the J segment 5 bases; nucleotides outside the gene matches: 18. The CDR3 consists of 18 residues. CDR3 in amino acids: CASRPARTDRGFDQPQHF. The DNA for the CDR3 is TGTGCCAGCAGACCAGCCAGGACTGACAGGGGTTTCGATCAGCCCCAGCATTTT.

This clone was found once. The chain employs TRBV5-6 and TRBJ2-3; 8 bases fit TRBD2. The CDR3 is 16 amino acids. The junction had 9 bases not matched to a gene; V was cut back by 4 bases and J by 2 bases. The V gene's germline CDR1 is SGHDT and CDR2 YYEEEE. The CDR3 spells CASSHWAGGTTDTQYF. The CDR3 region has the DNA TGTGCCAGCAGCCACTGGGCGGGGGGAACCACAGATACGCAGTATTTT.

This clone is a singleton in its sample. This chain joins TRBV11-1 and TRBJ2-1, with 11 bases fitting TRBD2. Germline V gives CDR1 SGHAT, CDR2 FQDESV (reference sequence). The CDR3 contains 16 residues. Trimming cost V 4 bases and J 9 bases; bases outside gene matches: 11. The CDR3 loop is CASSSRSLAGGLEQFF. The CDR3 bases are TGTGCCAGCAGCTCCCGCTCCCTAGCGGGAGGTCTTGAGCAGTTCTTC.

This chain links TRBV11-2 with TRBJ1-1, with TRBD1 as a possible D gene (6 bases). There are 14 residues in the CDR3. CDR1 is SGHAT, CDR2 FQNNGV, per germline. The germline V and J ends were trimmed by 5 bases and 6 bases, with 16 bases remaining between them. The CDR3 nucleotides read TGTGCCAGCAGCCTTACAGGGAAGGGCGCTGAAGCTTTCTTT. Protein product: CASSLTGKGAEAFF.

This clone occurred a few times. The rearrangement joins TRBV12-3 or TRBV12-4 to TRBJ1-1; TRBD1 is a possible D gene (5 bases). This CDR3 has 12 amino acids. Trimming cost V 1 base and J 7 bases, with 7 bases left between them. The CDR3 DNA reads TGTGCCAGCAGTTTAGGGGGCCGTGAAGCTTTCTTT. Protein sequence: CASSLGGREAFF.